The rows below give T cell receptor beta chains drawn from one sample of a study of blood T cells in healthy people across ages. TCRdb used MiXCR to reprocess the 5' RACE reads, holding one entry per CDR3 protein. The sample contains fewer than 900,000 distinct CDR3 sequences, around half of which appear only once. The material sequenced was blood. These receptors were taken from a woman between 55 and 75 years old in good health. The CDR3 runs from the conserved cysteine through the conserved F or W. D genes are given only for firm matches. Rows may omit the clone size; those that give it use once, few, many or a size class.

>TRBV25-1|NA|TRBJ2-3|16|TRBD2
CASSGGTSRSTDTQYF
TGTGCCAGCAGTGGCGGGACTAGCCGTAGCACAGATACGCAGTATTTT
>TRBV2|NA|TRBJ1-1|14|TRBD1
CASSIRQGDTEAFF
TGTGCCAGCAGTATCAGACAGGGGGACACTGAAGCTTTCTTT
>TRBV27|NA|TRBJ2-1|13|NA
CASIQGAWGEQFF
TGTGCCAGCATCCAAGGGGCGTGGGGTGAGCAGTTCTTC
>TRBV4-2|NA|TRBJ2-7|15|NA
CASSQGGGGAYEQYF
TGTGCCAGCAGCCAGGGGGGAGGGGGCGCCTACGAGCAGTACTTC
>TRBV16|NA|TRBJ1-2|15|TRBD1
CASSSGDRSRYGYTF
TGTGCCAGCAGCAGTGGGGACAGATCTCGCTATGGCTACACCTTC
>TRBV21-1|many|TRBJ2-7|15|NA
CASSKFWGLAYEQYF
TGTGCCAGCAGCAAATTCTGGGGGCTGGCCTACGAGCAGTACTTC
>TRBV7-3|NA|TRBJ2-6|16|TRBD1
CASSSVQGAGANVLTF
TGTGCCAGCAGCTCTGTACAGGGGGCTGGGGCCAACGTCCTGACTTTC
>TRBV20-1|few|TRBJ2-5|15|NA
CSARVVPGVQETQYF
TGCAGTGCTAGAGTCGTACCAGGGGTTCAAGAGACCCAGTACTTC
>TRBV5-6|once|TRBJ1-2|14|TRBD1
CASSLVTGAHGYTF
TGTGCCAGCAGCTTGGTGACAGGGGCCCATGGCTACACCTTC
>TRBV20-1|NA|TRBJ2-1|16|TRBD2
CSASSWTSGKYNEQFF
TGCAGTGCTAGTTCTTGGACTAGCGGGAAATACAATGAGCAGTTCTTC
>TRBV7-9|NA|TRBJ1-5|15|NA
CASSLDGVVGQPQHF
TGTGCCAGCAGCTTAGACGGGGTGGTCGGTCAGCCCCAGCATTTT
>TRBV7-2|NA|TRBJ2-7|14|NA
CAGSLAGQLHEQYF
TGTGCCGGCAGCCTAGCAGGACAGCTCCACGAGCAGTACTTC
>TRBV7-2|NA|TRBJ2-7|19|TRBD2
CASSADRLAGVGFSYEQYF
TGTGCCAGCAGCGCCGACAGACTAGCGGGAGTCGGGTTTTCCTACGAGCAGTACTTC
>TRBV20-1|few|TRBJ1-6|15|NA
CSATQGSNYNSPLHF
TGCAGTGCTACCCAAGGAAGTAACTATAATTCACCCCTCCACTTT
>TRBV7-2|NA|TRBJ2-5|14|NA
CASSRRGLGETQYF
TGTGCCAGCAGCCGACGCGGCTTGGGCGAGACCCAGTACTTC
>TRBV4-2|NA|TRBJ2-3|16|TRBD2
CAGSLETSGSLDTQYF
TGTGCCGGCAGCCTCGAGACTAGCGGGAGTCTAGATACGCAGTATTTT
>TRBV4-3|NA|TRBJ2-1|15|NA
CASSQECRWDNEQFF
TGCGCCAGCAGCCAAGAGTGTAGGTGGGACAATGAGCAGTTCTTC
>TRBV10-3|NA|TRBJ2-5|14|NA
CAISESSGGKTQYF
TGTGCCATCAGTGAGTCGAGTGGGGGGAAGACCCAGTACTTC
>TRBV28|few|TRBJ1-2|17|NA
CASSLWTIGGNNYGYTF
TGTGCCAGCAGTTTGTGGACGATCGGAGGTAACAACTATGGCTACACCTTC
>TRBV27|NA|TRBJ2-1|15|TRBD2
CASCAGTRNYNEQFF
TGTGCCAGCTGTGCCGGGACTAGGAATTACAATGAGCAGTTCTTC
>TRBV7-9|NA|TRBJ2-3|12|TRBD1
CASRGQGGTQYF
TGTGCCAGCAGGGGACAGGGAGGTACGCAGTATTTT
>TRBV9|few|TRBJ1-6|12|NA
CASGLENSPLHF
TGTGCCAGCGGGTTAGAGAATTCACCCCTCCACTTT
>TRBV29-1|NA|TRBJ2-5|14|NA
CSVRKTALQETQYF
TGCAGCGTCCGCAAGACAGCTTTACAAGAGACCCAGTACTTC
>TRBV7-9|NA|TRBJ1-1|15|TRBD1
CASSVGDRTGTEAFF
TGTGCCAGCAGCGTTGGGGACAGGACGGGCACTGAAGCTTTCTTT
>TRBV27|NA|TRBJ2-1|14|NA
CASRLGTAYNEQFF
TGTGCCAGCAGACTTGGGACGGCATACAATGAGCAGTTCTTC
>TRBV5-1|few|TRBJ2-1|16|TRBD2
CASSLVPSGSYNEQFF
TGCGCCAGCAGCTTGGTTCCTAGCGGAAGCTACAATGAGCAGTTCTTC
>TRBV11-2|few|TRBJ2-7|15|NA
CASSLAVSSYNEQYF
TGTGCCAGCAGCTTAGCGGTAAGCTCCTACAATGAGCAGTACTTC
>TRBV11-2|NA|TRBJ2-4|15|NA
CASSLDGSGVVKQYF
TGTGCCAGCAGCTTAGACGGGTCCGGTGTGGTGAAGCAGTACTTC
>TRBV21-1|few|TRBJ1-1|17|NA
CASSKPRDRAMNTEAFF
TGTGCCAGCAGCAAACCCCGGGACAGGGCTATGAACACTGAAGCTTTCTTT
>TRBV24-1|NA|TRBJ2-1|16|TRBD1
CATSDLGQGRVDEQFF
TGTGCCACCAGTGATTTAGGACAGGGTAGGGTCGATGAGCAGTTCTTC
>TRBV14|few|TRBJ1-2|13|TRBD1
CASSTGGVYGYTF
TGTGCCAGCAGTACAGGGGGCGTCTATGGCTACACCTTC
>TRBV20-1|NA|TRBJ2-1|13|NA
CSAPQLPYNEQFF
TGCAGTGCTCCACAGTTGCCCTACAATGAGCAGTTCTTC
>TRBV7-2|NA|TRBJ2-2|15|NA
CASSPRTTNTGELFF
TGTGCCAGCAGCCCCAGGACAACGAACACCGGGGAGCTGTTTTTT
>TRBV5-1|NA|TRBJ2-2|15|NA
CASSFRQGHTGELFF
TGCGCCAGCAGCTTCCGCCAGGGTCACACCGGGGAGCTGTTTTTT
>TRBV14|NA|TRBJ2-3|13|NA
CASSLRWTDTQYF
TGTGCCAGCAGCCTTCGTTGGACAGATACGCAGTATTTT
>TRBV5-1|NA|TRBJ2-1|15|NA
CASSLQGGSLDEQFF
TGCGCCAGCAGCTTGCAGGGTGGTAGTTTGGATGAGCAGTTCTTC
>TRBV4-3|few|TRBJ1-1|15|TRBD1
CASSHSGGNPTEAFF
TGCGCCAGCAGCCACTCAGGGGGCAATCCCACTGAAGCTTTCTTT
>TRBV4-3|NA|TRBJ2-7|14|NA
CASSQVRDSYEQYF
TGCGCCAGCAGCCAAGTGCGAGACTCCTACGAGCAGTACTTC
>TRBV24-1|NA|TRBJ2-6|18|NA
CATRSPSWEYSGANVLTF
TGTGCCACCCGATCACCCAGCTGGGAATACTCTGGGGCCAACGTCCTGACTTTC
>TRBV12-3/TRBV12-4|many|TRBJ2-5|15|TRBD1
CASSWDSGFRETQYF
TGTGCCAGCAGTTGGGACAGTGGATTTCGGGAGACCCAGTACTTC
>TRBV7-6|NA|TRBJ2-1|19|TRBD1
CASSLGGTGGVGSYNEQFF
TGTGCCAGCAGCTTAGGCGGGACAGGGGGCGTAGGGTCCTACAATGAGCAGTTCTTC
>TRBV20-1|few|TRBJ1-5|14|NA
CSARDDGSNQPQHF
TGCAGTGCTAGAGATGATGGTAGCAATCAGCCCCAGCATTTT
>TRBV4-3|NA|TRBJ2-4|18|TRBD1
CASSQTGGGQGWSNEQYF
TGCGCCAGCAGCCAAACAGGGGGGGGACAGGGGTGGTCAAATGAGCAGTACTTC
>TRBV3-1|NA|TRBJ2-7|14|TRBD2
CASSPSGMVDEQYF
TGTGCCAGCAGCCCTAGCGGGATGGTTGACGAGCAGTACTTC
>TRBV9|few|TRBJ2-3|17|TRBD2
CASSPGLAGGMADTQYF
TGTGCCAGCAGCCCGGGACTAGCGGGAGGAATGGCAGATACGCAGTATTTT
>TRBV4-2|NA|TRBJ2-5|16|NA
CASSQESFQREETQYF
TGTGCCAGCAGCCAAGAATCATTTCAGCGGGAAGAGACCCAGTACTTC
>TRBV27|NA|TRBJ1-6|14|NA
CASGRTAPNSPLHF
TGTGCCAGCGGACGGACAGCCCCTAATTCACCCCTCCACTTT
>TRBV27|NA|TRBJ2-7|16|NA
CASTPSGPAPFYEQYF
TGTGCCAGCACCCCATCGGGCCCTGCCCCCTTTTACGAGCAGTACTTC
>TRBV3-1|NA|TRBJ1-1|14|TRBD1
CASSQSGQGTEAFF
TGTGCCAGCAGCCAGTCGGGACAGGGCACTGAAGCTTTCTTT
>TRBV2|NA|TRBJ1-2|15|TRBD1
CASRDRTGGAYGYTF
TGTGCCAGCAGAGATAGGACAGGGGGCGCCTATGGCTACACCTTC
>TRBV7-2|few|TRBJ2-1|16|NA
CASSPLAGKSHNEQFF
TGTGCCAGCAGCCCCCTTGCGGGAAAAAGCCACAATGAGCAGTTCTTC
>TRBV29-1|NA|TRBJ1-2|13|NA
CSVVVVSLESYTF
TGCAGCGTTGTTGTGGTGTCCCTGGAGAGCTACACCTTC
>TRBV28|NA|TRBJ2-4|14|NA
CASFNAGAKNIQYF
TGTGCCAGCTTTAACGCGGGAGCCAAAAACATTCAGTACTTC
>TRBV20-1|NA|TRBJ1-1|17|NA
CSARDSGLGNRWTEAFF
TGCAGTGCTAGAGATTCGGGGCTAGGTAATAGGTGGACTGAAGCTTTCTTT
>TRBV5-4|once|TRBJ2-5|13|NA
CASRRKSQETQYF
TGTGCCAGCAGACGGAAGTCCCAAGAGACCCAGTACTTC